The 2 T cell receptor beta chains below come from one sample, sequenced in a study of T cells after posttransplantation cyclophosphamide. Clones were sequenced by immunoSEQ multiplex PCR, and TCRdb holds only the in-frame ones, with some missing. The data contain about 32,000 clones, roughly 90% of them seen just once; the ten biggest clones take up around 0.1%. Cells defined as naive were viable CD3+CD4+ or CD3+CD8+ and CCR7+CD45RA+CD45RO-CD95-CD27+CD28+. The source material was naive CD4+ T cells sorted from blood. Source of these receptors: a man between 25 and 39 years old in good health and a related stem cell transplant donor.

This clone was seen just once. The V and J genes are TRBV9 and TRBJ2-3, with 8 positions matching TRBD2. V was pared by 4 bases and J by 2 bases, with 3 bases of the junction left unmatched. Germline V gene sequence: CDR1 SGDLS, CDR2 YYNGEE. The CDR3 is 14 amino acids. CDR3 protein: CASSTGGHTDTQYF. DNA for the CDR3: TGTGCCAGCAGCACGGGGGGGCACACAGATACGCAGTATTTT.

The chain recombines TRBV19 with TRBJ1-1; 7 bases match TRBD1. Germline V gene data show CDR1 as LNHDA and CDR2 as SQIVND (reference sequence). This CDR3 spans 17 amino acids. V shed 1 base and J 2 bases; nucleotides not matched to a gene: 10. CDR3 protein: CASSIGPHRGANTEAFF. DNA of the CDR3: TGTGCCAGTAGTATAGGTCCCCACAGGGGAGCTAACACTGAAGCTTTCTTT.